This T cell receptor (beta chain) was identified in a study of shared clonotypes between healthy human individuals. Sequencing was performed with immunoSEQ multiplex PCR; in TCRdb, only in-frame clones are kept and a portion is missing. The data hold around 2,000,000 clones, with just over 90% observed a single time. Comment on this clone: Antigen specificity is unknown.

Overall study results and limits: A handful of donors shared about 5% of their naive CD4 clonotypes. It was the non-shared clonotypes that had lower generation probabilities than clonotypes shared by all four donors.

The ends lost 4 bases at V and 8 bases at J; junction bases unmatched: 6. Looked up from germline, CDR1 is SGHTA and CDR2 is FQGTGA. CDR3 length: 14 amino acids. Naive CD8 cells were CD45RO-negative, positively selected for CCR7, excluding terminally differentiated effector memory CD45RA+ cells. The receptor was derived from a young man in good health. Some clones in this sample may be carry-over from other donors' samples. Sequenced input: naive CD8+ T cells from PBMCs. V is TRBV7-3 and J is TRBJ2-1; 9 positions match TRBD1. The CDR3 nucleotides are TGTGCCAGCAGCTCAAGGGACAGGGAGGATGAGCAGTTCTTC. Amino acids: CASSSRDREDEQFF.